This T cell receptor beta chain appears in the sequencing data of a study of radiotherapy plus CTLA-4 blockade in lung cancer (dated by TCRdb to about 2018). A note on the overall study: Objective responses occurred in around 19% of enrolled patients, and less than 35% achieved disease control. Results and caveats for the whole study, not just this receptor: After treatment with radiotherapy and ipilimumab, TCR clones that came from tumors expanded in the peripheral blood. Early dynamic changes in blood T cell clones, together with increased serum interferon-beta after radiation, were reported as the strongest predictors of response.

Library construction relied on the immunoSEQ multiplex PCR assay. Held by TCRdb, this immuneACCESS table contains in-frame sequences only and omits some clones. Under half of the omission traces to an unresolved V gene where checked; the cause of the rest is unknown. Recorded for this sample are about 120,000 clones; roughly 86% of them occurred a single time. In total, the top ten clones hold 3% to 4% of the sample. For this clone: No cognate antigen has been identified for it. There are no base qualities to consult, and no much larger clone falls within one base.

Counted from cysteine to phenylalanine, this CDR3 has 12 amino acids. The only DNA kept is the CDR3, 36 bases in frame from the first base. Via the germline V gene, CDR1 is SNHLY and CDR2 FYNNEI. At the junction V is shortened by 7 bases and J by 4 bases, with 8 bases in between. In this study, focal radiation therapy paired with CTLA-4 blockade (ipilimumab) was tested in patients who had chemo-refractory metastatic non-small-cell lung cancer. The chain uses TRBV2 and TRBJ2-1, with the D gene uncertain. This TCR came from a human donor with non-small cell lung cancer that progressed on radiotherapy plus ipilimumab. Some clones in this sample may be carry-over from other donors' samples. Specimen: peripheral blood, collected from a patient treated with radiotherapy plus ipilimumab. CDR3 reads: CASNPTYNEQFF. The DNA sequence is given as TGTGCCAGCAATCCTACATACAATGAGCAGTTCTTC.